These 11 T cell receptor beta chains share one sample of origin, sequenced in a study of STAT5B mutations in CD4+ large granular lymphocyte leukemia. TCRdb's copy holds only in-frame clones and misses some; the assay was immunoSEQ multiplex PCR. The data show 6,200 or so clones, about 76% seen once. Specimen: PBMCs. The receptors come from a woman between 65 and 79 years old with CD4+ T-cell large granular lymphocyte leukemia.

CDR3 amino acids: CASRFIRYGGRSYEQYF. CDR3 DNA: TGTGCCAGTAGGTTTATAAGGTACGGGGGGCGCAGCTACGAGCAGTACTTC. The V and J genes are TRBV19 and TRBJ2-7, with a possible D match to TRBD2 (7 bases). Germline CDR1 reads LNHDA; CDR2 reads SQIVND (reference sequence). The CDR3 covers 17 residues. V was cut by 6 bases and J by 3 bases, with 24 bases left in between. Full variable domain (missing parts from reference TRBV19 and TRBJ2-7): DGGITQSPKYLFRKEGQNVTLSCEQNLNHDAMYWYRQDPGQGLRLIYYSQIVNDFQKGDIAEGYSVSREKKESFPLTVTSAQKNPTAFYLCASRFIRYGGRSYEQYFGPGTRLTVT.

This chain connects TRBV7-2 to TRBJ2-7; tentatively, D is TRBD1 (6 bases). V lost 5 bases, J lost 0 bases, and 14 bases lay in between. CDR3 length equals 15 residues. CDR1 is SGHTA and CDR2 is FQGNSA in the germline V gene. The DNA for the CDR3 is TGTGCCAGCAGCATCTCCACAGGGAACTCCTACGAGCAGTACTTC. Translated, it gives CASSISTGNSYEQYF. Full variable domain (missing parts from reference TRBV7-2 and TRBJ2-7): GAGVSQSPSNKVTEKGKDVELRCDPISGHTALYWYRQSLGQGLEFLIYFQGNSAPDKSGLPSDRFSAERTGGSVSTLTIQRTQQEDSAVYLCASSISTGNSYEQYFGPGTRLTVT.

This clone was counted only a few times. V is TRBV20-1 and J is TRBJ2-7; no reliable D call. V was pared by 6 bases and J by 3 bases, with 9 bases between. The CDR3 spans 11 residues. The germline V gene encodes CDR1 DFQATT and CDR2 SNEGSKA (reference sequence). The CDR3 DNA follows: TGCAGTGCCATAAACGGCTACGAGCAGTACTTC. Translating it yields CSAINGYEQYF.

The chain is built from TRBV27 and TRBJ2-2; tentative D call: TRBD2 (7 bases). V was clipped by 4 bases and J by 4 bases, with 22 bases between them. This CDR3 region has 18 residues. Germline-derived CDR1 and CDR2 are MNHEY and SMNVEV (reference sequence). The CDR3 protein is CASSSTLQGGGRTGELFF. The CDR3, as DNA: TGTGCCAGCAGTTCAACCCTACAGGGAGGGGGTCGCACCGGGGAGCTGTTTTTT.

This chain uses TRBV7-2 with TRBJ1-1; no definite D call. Germline-derived CDR1 and CDR2 are SGHTA and FQGNSA. The CDR3 has 11 residues. The V and J ends lost 6 bases and 10 bases respectively, with 12 bases between them. In DNA, the CDR3 is TGTGCCAGCAGAGGGCTAAGTGGAGCTTTCTTT. Translating it yields CASRGLSGAFF.

This chain uses TRBV29-1 with TRBJ2-1, with 13 bases fitting TRBD2. The trim removed 7 bases at V and 7 bases at J, leaving 7 bases unmatched. This CDR3 has 14 residues. Germline V gene data show CDR1 as SQVTM and CDR2 as ANQGSEA. The CDR3 DNA is TGCAGCGCCGCCGGGACTAGCGGGATTAATGAGCAGTTCTTC. This encodes CSAAGTSGINEQFF.

This chain connects TRBV5-6 to TRBJ1-1, with 7 positions matching TRBD1. CDR3 size: 13 residues. The germline gives CDR1 SGHDT, CDR2 YYEEEE. V was clipped by 3 bases and J by 3 bases; unmatched bases: 2. The CDR3 bases are TGTGCCAGCAGCTCCGACAGGGACACTGAAGCTTTCTTT. It specifies CASSSDRDTEAFF.

This chain joins TRBV2 and TRBJ2-5; D possibly uses TRBD1 or TRBD2 (5 bases each). The V gene's germline CDR1 is SNHLY and CDR2 FYNNEI. The CDR3 is 16 amino acids. V was cut by 6 bases and J by 4 bases, with 21 bases left in between. This CDR3 reads CASRYLRGQGRETQYF. The DNA for the CDR3 is TGTGCCAGCAGGTACCTCCGGGGCCAGGGAAGAGAGACCCAGTACTTC.

This clone was detected a few times. The rearrangement joins TRBV15 to TRBJ2-7; D is unresolved. V was pared by 0 bases and J by 3 bases, with 6 bases between. This CDR3 spans 13 amino acids. Looked up from germline, CDR1 is LNHNV and CDR2 is YYDKDF (reference sequence). The chain's CDR3 is CATSRDRGYEQYF. The CDR3 DNA follows: TGTGCCACCAGCAGAGATCGAGGCTACGAGCAGTACTTC.

The chain couples TRBV2 to TRBJ2-5; D is perhaps TRBD1 or TRBD2 (5 bases each). CDR3 size: 15 residues. Germline V gene data show CDR1 as SNHLY and CDR2 as FYNNEI. Deletions cut 6 bases from V and 2 bases from J, with 16 bases between. The CDR3, as DNA: TGTGCCAGCAGGGCTCGGGGCGCCCTACAAGAGACCCAGTACTTC. It encodes CASRARGALQETQYF.

This clone has a single count. The chain joins TRBV9 to TRBJ2-2; D might be TRBD2 (5 bases). The CDR3 length is 15 residues. V lost 0 bases, J lost 2 bases, and 8 bases lay in between. Germline values: CDR1 SGDLS, CDR2 YYNGEE. The CDR3 protein is CASSVGSGNTGELFF. The CDR3 bases are TGTGCCAGCAGCGTAGGGAGCGGTAACACCGGGGAGCTGTTTTTT.